This TCR beta chain was sequenced for a study of T cell clonotyping in hematopoietic cell transplantation. General observations from the study: Pathologically expanded recipient clonotypes increased progressively from day 30 to day 180 as diversity fell.

Note on this clone: What it binds is not known.

The assay was immunoSEQ multiplex PCR, and TCRdb's table has in-frame clones only and misses some. The table has roughly 30,000 clones, more than 85% seen once. The sequenced sample was PBMCs, obtained 100 days after allogeneic stem cell transplant. The TCR comes from a female patient in her 50s who had an allogeneic stem cell transplant from a related donor, so the T cells may come from the graft donor. Some clones in this sample may be carry-over from other donors' samples.

The CDR3 coding sequence is TGTGCCAGCAGTGGGTCCGGCCAGGCCGGGAATGAGCAGTTCTTC. Encoded protein: CASSGSGQAGNEQFF. The chain employs TRBV2 and TRBJ2-1; D is unresolved. The CDR3 is 15 residues long. V was trimmed by 4 bases and J by 7 bases, leaving 17 bases between them. The germline gives CDR1 SNHLY, CDR2 FYNNEI. The variable domain in full, with the rest retrieved from reference TRBV2 and TRBJ2-1, is EPEVTQTPSHQVTQMGQEVILRCVPISNHLYFYWYRQILGQKVEFLVSFYNNEISEKSEIFDDQFSVERPDGSNFTLKIRSTKLEDSAMYFCASSGSGQAGNEQFFGPGTRLTVL.